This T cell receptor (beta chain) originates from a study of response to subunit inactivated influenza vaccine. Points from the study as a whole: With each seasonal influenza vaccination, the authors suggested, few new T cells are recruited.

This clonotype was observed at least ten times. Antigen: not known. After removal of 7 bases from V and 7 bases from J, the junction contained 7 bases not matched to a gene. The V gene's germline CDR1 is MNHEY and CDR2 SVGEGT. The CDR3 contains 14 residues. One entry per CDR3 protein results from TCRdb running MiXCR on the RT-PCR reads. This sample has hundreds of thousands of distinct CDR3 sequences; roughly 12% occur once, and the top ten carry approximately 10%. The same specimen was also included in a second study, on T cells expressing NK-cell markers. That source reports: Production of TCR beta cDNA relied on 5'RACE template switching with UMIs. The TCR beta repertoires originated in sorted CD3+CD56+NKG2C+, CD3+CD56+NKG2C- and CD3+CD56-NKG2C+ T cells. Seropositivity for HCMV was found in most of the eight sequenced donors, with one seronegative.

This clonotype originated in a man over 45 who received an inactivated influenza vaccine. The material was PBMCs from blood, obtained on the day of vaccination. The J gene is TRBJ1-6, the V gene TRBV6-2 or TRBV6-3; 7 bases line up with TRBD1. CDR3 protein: CASTGGLWNSPLHF. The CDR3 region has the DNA TGTGCCAGCACAGGGGGTCTTTGGAATTCACCCCTCCACTTT.